These 14 T cell receptor beta chains were all obtained from the same sample, sequenced in a study of T cell responses to AZD1222 COVID-19 vaccine (dated by TCRdb to the early 2020s). Receptor libraries were prepared by the immunoSEQ multiplex PCR assay. The table comes from immuneACCESS by way of TCRdb, which keeps in-frame sequences with V and J called. Part of the clones is missing from these tables; in studies checked, under half for an unresolved V gene and the rest for unknown reasons. The sample table contains approximately 80,000 clones; only one count was recorded for around nine tenths of them. The top ten hold over 3% of the sample. The sample's time point label, in plain terms: about 28 days (+/-7) after the second vaccine dose. The material sequenced was peripheral blood, taken 28 days after the second AZD1222 dose. The receptors derive from an adult who received the AZD1222 COVID-19 vaccine.

This rearrangement joins TRBV25-1 to TRBJ1-2; tentatively, D is TRBD1 (5 bases). The germline CDR1 and CDR2 sequences are MGHDK and SYGVNS. The CDR3 covers 16 residues. Trimming left V 3 bases short and J 3 bases short, with 17 bases between. The CDR3 loop reads CASSESPGTVDYGYTF. The CDR3 nucleotides read TGTGCCAGCAGTGAGTCACCCGGGACTGTGGACTATGGCTACACCTTC.

Regarding this clone: A junction boundary mismatches the germline segment, possibly from a read error. For the CDR3, the DNA is TGTGCCAGCAGTCTCCGGGACAAAGTGGTCTTC. Translating it yields CASSLRDKVVF. The chain couples TRBV12-3 or TRBV12-4 to TRBJ2-1; a weak D match, TRBD1 (6 bases). The CDR3 length is 11 residues.

The chain is built from TRBV6-5 and TRBJ2-1; 8 positions match TRBD1. V lost 6 bases to trimming and J lost 7 bases; unmatched junction nucleotides: 11. The CDR3 spans 15 residues. The germline V gene encodes CDR1 MNHEY and CDR2 SVGAGI. This CDR3 reads CASSYSGGTVNEQFF. DNA of the CDR3: TGTGCCAGCAGCTATTCAGGGGGCACCGTGAATGAGCAGTTCTTC.

The chain employs TRBV5-1 and TRBJ1-2, with D tentatively TRBD1 (5 bases). The CDR3 is 19 amino acids. Germline V CDR1 and CDR2: SGHRS, YFSETQ. Trimming took 3 bases from V and 4 from J, leaving 28 bases between them. CDR3 DNA sequence: TGCGCCAGCAGCTCTGACACGGGGTGGCGAGGGGCTTTGCGCTATGGCTACACCTTC. As protein: CASSSDTGWRGALRYGYTF.

This chain links TRBV6-5 with TRBJ1-3, with D possibly being TRBD1 (5 bases). CDR1 and CDR2 (germline): MNHEY, SVGAGI. CDR3 size: 11 residues. The CDR3 loop is CASGYLNTIYF. CDR3 DNA: TGTGCGTCAGGGTATCTGAACACCATATATTTT.

J is TRBJ2-4 and V is TRBV3-1 (or the pseudogene TRBV3-2), with D tentatively TRBD1 or TRBD2 (5 bases each). The CDR3 contains 17 residues. V dropped 0 bases and J dropped 0 bases, with 12 bases sitting between them. Germline assignment: CDR1 LGHDT and CDR2 YNNKEL (reference sequence). As DNA, the CDR3 is TGTGCCAGCAGCCAAGATTACGGGGCGGGAGCCAAAAACATTCAGTACTTC. The encoded protein is CASSQDYGAGAKNIQYF.

V and J are TRBV7-6 and TRBJ2-7; possibly TRBD2 for D (5 bases). V lost 4 bases and J 2 bases, leaving 18 bases between the germline ends. CDR3 length: 16 residues. Germline-derived CDR1 and CDR2 are SGHVS and FNYEAQ. The DNA for the CDR3 is TGTGCCAGCAGCTCCGTGGTGAGCGGTATGGCCTACGAGCAGTACTTC. This sequence encodes CASSSVVSGMAYEQYF. Together with reference TRBV7-6 and TRBJ2-7, the CDR3 gives the full variable domain: GAGVSQSPRYKVTKRGQDVALRCDPISGHVSLYWYRQALGQGPEFLTYFNYEAQQDKSGLPNDRFSAERPEGSISTLTIQRTEQRDSAMYRCASSSVVSGMAYEQYFGPGTRLTVT.

This clone was seen just once. The chain employs TRBV5-6 and TRBJ2-7; D remains unclear. V was trimmed by 4 bases and J by 0 bases, leaving 5 bases between them. This CDR3 region has 12 residues. Germline V gene lookup returns CDR1 SGHDT and CDR2 YYEEEE. The CDR3, as DNA: TGTGCCAGCAGCCTAATCTCCTACGAGCAGTACTTC. It translates to CASSLISYEQYF.

The chain employs TRBV12-3 or TRBV12-4 and TRBJ1-2; 7 positions agree with TRBD1. Trimming at V came to 3 bases and at J to 6 bases, leaving 4 bases not matched to a gene. This CDR3 contains 13 residues. CDR3 amino acids: CASSFGQENGYTF. DNA for the CDR3: TGTGCCAGCAGTTTCGGACAGGAAAATGGCTACACCTTC.

V gene TRBV30 combines with J gene TRBJ2-3; tentatively, D is TRBD2 (7 bases). The V and J ends lost 2 bases and 3 bases respectively, with 15 bases between them. CDR3 length: 15 amino acids. The germline CDR1 and CDR2 sequences are GTSNPN and SVGIG (reference sequence). The DNA of the CDR3 is TGTGCCTGGAGTCGGTCGGCGGGGGCTACAGATACGCAGTATTTT. Protein sequence: CAWSRSAGATDTQYF.

V gene TRBV12-3 or TRBV12-4 combines with J gene TRBJ1-2; D is uncertain. V was trimmed by 7 bases and J by 6 bases, leaving 15 bases between them. The CDR3 has 13 residues. Here the CDR3 DNA reads TGTGCCAGCACCACGTACCTCGGAGATGGCTACACCTTC. Translating it yields CASTTYLGDGYTF.

The chain employs TRBV7-9 and TRBJ2-3, with 11 bases aligning to TRBD2. V lost 5 bases and J lost 3; bases outside the gene matches: 4. CDR3 length: 15 residues. Germline lookup yields CDR1 SEHNR and CDR2 FQNEAQ (reference sequence). As DNA, the CDR3 is TGTGCCAGCAGCCCGACTAGCGGGATAACAGATACGCAGTATTTT. It codes for CASSPTSGITDTQYF.

The chain has TRBV28 and TRBJ1-1; a weak D match, TRBD1 (5 bases). CDR3 length equals 14 residues. Germline CDR1 is MDHEN and CDR2 is SYDVKM. The ends were cut back, 8 bases at V and 4 bases at J, with 17 bases in the middle. CDR3 residues: CASHGPGRITEAFF. The CDR3 coding sequence is TGTGCCAGCCACGGACCAGGGCGGATCACTGAAGCTTTCTTT.

The rearrangement uses TRBV28 and TRBJ2-1, with D hard to call. Germline V gene data show CDR1 as MDHEN and CDR2 as SYDVKM. The V gene lost 4 bases and the J gene lost 1 base, with 11 bases spanning the gap. The CDR3 contains 15 residues. Written as DNA, the CDR3 is TGTGCCAGCAGTTACCCAGGTGCATCCTACAATGAGCAGTTCTTC. Protein sequence: CASSYPGASYNEQFF.